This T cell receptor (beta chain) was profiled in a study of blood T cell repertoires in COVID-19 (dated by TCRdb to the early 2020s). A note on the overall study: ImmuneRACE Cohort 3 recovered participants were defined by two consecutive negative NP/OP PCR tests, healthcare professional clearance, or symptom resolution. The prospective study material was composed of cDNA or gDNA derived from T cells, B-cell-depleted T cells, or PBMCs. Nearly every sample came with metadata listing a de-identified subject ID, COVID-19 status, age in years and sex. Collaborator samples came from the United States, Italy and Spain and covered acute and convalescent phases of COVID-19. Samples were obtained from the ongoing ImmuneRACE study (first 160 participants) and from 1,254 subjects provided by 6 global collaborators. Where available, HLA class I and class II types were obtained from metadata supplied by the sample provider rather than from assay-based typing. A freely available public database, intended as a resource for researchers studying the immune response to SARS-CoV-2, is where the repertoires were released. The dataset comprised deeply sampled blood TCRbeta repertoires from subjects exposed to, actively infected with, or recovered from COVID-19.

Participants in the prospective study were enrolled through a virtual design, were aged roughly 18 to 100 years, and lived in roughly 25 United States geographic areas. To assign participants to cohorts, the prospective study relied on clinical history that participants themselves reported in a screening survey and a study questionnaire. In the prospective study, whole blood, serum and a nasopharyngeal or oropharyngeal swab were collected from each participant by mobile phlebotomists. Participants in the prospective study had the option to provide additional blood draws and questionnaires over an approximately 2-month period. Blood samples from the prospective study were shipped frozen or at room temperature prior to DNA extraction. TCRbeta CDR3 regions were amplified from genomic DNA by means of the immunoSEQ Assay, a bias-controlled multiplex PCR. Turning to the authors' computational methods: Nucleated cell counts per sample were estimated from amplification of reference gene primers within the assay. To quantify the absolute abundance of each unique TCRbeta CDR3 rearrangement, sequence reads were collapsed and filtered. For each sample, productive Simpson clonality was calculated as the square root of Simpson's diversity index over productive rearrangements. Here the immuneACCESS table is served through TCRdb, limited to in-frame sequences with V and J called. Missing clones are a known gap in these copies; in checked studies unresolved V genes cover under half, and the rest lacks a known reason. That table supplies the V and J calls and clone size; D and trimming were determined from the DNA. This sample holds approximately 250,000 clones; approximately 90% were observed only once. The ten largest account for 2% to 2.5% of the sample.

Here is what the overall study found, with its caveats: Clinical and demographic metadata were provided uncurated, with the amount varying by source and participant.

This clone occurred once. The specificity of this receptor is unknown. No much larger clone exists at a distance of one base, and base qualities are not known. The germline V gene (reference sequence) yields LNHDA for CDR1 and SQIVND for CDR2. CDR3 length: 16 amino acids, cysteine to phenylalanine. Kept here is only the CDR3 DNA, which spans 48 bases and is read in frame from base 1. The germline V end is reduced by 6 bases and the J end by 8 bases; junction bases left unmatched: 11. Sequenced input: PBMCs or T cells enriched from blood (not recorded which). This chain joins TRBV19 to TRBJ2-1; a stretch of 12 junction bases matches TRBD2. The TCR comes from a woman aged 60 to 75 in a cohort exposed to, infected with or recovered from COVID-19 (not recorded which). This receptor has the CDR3 CASSRASSGRAYEQFF. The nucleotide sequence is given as TGTGCCAGTAGCCGGGCATCTAGCGGGAGGGCCTATGAGCAGTTCTTC.